What follows describes a single T cell receptor beta chain. Its antigen is currently not known. The sample holds no much larger clone one base away, and base qualities are not on file. The entry originates in a study of blood T cell repertoires in COVID-19 (dated by TCRdb to 2019 to 2021). Looking at the study overall: Samples covering the acute and convalescent phases of COVID-19 were provided by collaborators in the United States, Italy and Spain. The material from the prospective study consisted of cDNA or gDNA derived from T cells, B-cell-depleted T cells, or PBMCs. Subjects who had been exposed to COVID-19, were actively infected with it, or had recovered from it provided the deeply sampled blood TCRbeta repertoires that made up the dataset. The repertoires were released in a freely available public database intended as a resource for research on the immune response to SARS-CoV-2. The samples were drawn from two sources: the first 160 participants of the ongoing ImmuneRACE study, and 1,200 or so subjects contributed by 6 global collaborators. Sample metadata almost always included a de-identified subject ID, COVID-19 status, age in years and sex. Where available, HLA class I and class II types were taken from metadata supplied by the sample provider and were not determined by assay-based typing.

Study-wide findings and limitations: The quantity of clinical and demographic metadata differed by source and by participant and was supplied without curation.

Taken from the germline V gene (reference sequence), the CDR1 and CDR2 loops are LNHDA and SQIVND. Compared with germline, V lacks 8 bases and J lacks 7 bases; bases without a gene match: 6. The CDR3 goes from the cysteine to the phenylalanine over 13 residues. The retained sequence is limited to the CDR3, 39 bases, with the frame set at the first base. The immunoSEQ Assay, a bias-controlled multiplex PCR, was used to amplify TCRbeta CDR3 regions from genomic DNA. As for the authors' bioinformatics: The number of nucleated cells in each sample was estimated by amplification of reference gene primers within the assay. To quantify the absolute abundance of each unique TCRbeta CDR3 rearrangement, sequence reads were collapsed and filtered. For each sample, productive Simpson clonality was calculated as the square root of Simpson's diversity index across productive rearrangements. Imported from immuneACCESS, the table was reduced by TCRdb to in-frame sequences with V and J called. These copies leave out some clones; in studies compared against another copy, an unresolved V gene accounts for under half, and the cause of the remainder is not known. The DNA gave D and trimming, while V, J and clone size come from that table. Here the sample has approximately 76,000 clones; around 79% occur a single time. Jointly, the top ten make up about a third of the sample.

Collaborating institutions collected whole blood in K2EDTA tubes following their own protocols. For TCRbeta analysis, collaborators shipped samples as frozen whole blood, isolated PBMCs, or DNA extracted from either of those sample types. The V gene is TRBV19 and the J gene is TRBJ1-5; 9 central nucleotides agree with TRBD1. The sequence was obtained from a woman in her 70s with acute or convalescent COVID-19. The sequencing sample was made of peripheral blood. The nucleotides are TGTGCCAGTGGGGGACAGGGAAACCAGCCCCAGCATTTT. Translation gives CASGGQGNQPQHF.